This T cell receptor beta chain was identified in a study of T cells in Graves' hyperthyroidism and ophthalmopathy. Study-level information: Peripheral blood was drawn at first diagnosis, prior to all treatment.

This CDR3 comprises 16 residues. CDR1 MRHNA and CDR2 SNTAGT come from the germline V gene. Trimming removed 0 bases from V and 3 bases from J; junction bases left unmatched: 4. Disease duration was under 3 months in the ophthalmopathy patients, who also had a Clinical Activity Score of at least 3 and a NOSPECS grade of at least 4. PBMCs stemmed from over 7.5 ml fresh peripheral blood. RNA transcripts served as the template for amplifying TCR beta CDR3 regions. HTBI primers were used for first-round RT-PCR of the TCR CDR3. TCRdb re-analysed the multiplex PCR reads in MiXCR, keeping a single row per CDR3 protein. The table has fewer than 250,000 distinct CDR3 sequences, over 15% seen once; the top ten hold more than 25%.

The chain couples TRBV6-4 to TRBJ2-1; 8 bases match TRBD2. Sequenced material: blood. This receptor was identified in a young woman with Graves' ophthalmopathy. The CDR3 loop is CASSDSGSGVYNEQFF. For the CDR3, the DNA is TGTGCCAGCAGTGACTCGGGTAGCGGGGTCTACAATGAGCAGTTCTTC.